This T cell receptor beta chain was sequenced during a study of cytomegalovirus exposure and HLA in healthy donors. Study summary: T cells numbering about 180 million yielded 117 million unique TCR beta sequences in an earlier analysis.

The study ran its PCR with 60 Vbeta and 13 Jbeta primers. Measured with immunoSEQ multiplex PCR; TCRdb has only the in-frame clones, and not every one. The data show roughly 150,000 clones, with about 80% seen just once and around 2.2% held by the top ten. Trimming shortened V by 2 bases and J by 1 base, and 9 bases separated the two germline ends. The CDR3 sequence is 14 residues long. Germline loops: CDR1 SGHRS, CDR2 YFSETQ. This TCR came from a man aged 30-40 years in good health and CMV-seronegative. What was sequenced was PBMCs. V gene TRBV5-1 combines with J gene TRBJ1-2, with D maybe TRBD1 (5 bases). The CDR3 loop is CASSFTGLNYGYTF. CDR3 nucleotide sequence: TGCGCCAGCAGCTTCACAGGTCTTAACTATGGCTACACCTTC.